This TCR beta chain was captured in a study of response to subunit inactivated influenza vaccine. TCRdb analysed the RT-PCR reads with MiXCR anew, one entry per CDR3 protein. The table lists 500,000 to 600,000 distinct CDR3 sequences, roughly 10% of them singletons. This clonotype was observed many times. The antigen is not known. Study-level points and caveats: Researchers suggested that each seasonal influenza vaccination recruits few new T cells.

The trim removed 7 bases at V and 6 bases at J, leaving 15 bases unmatched. Germline loops: CDR1 SGHAT, CDR2 FQNNGV. The CDR3 totals 16 residues. This chain joins TRBV11-2 and TRBJ2-3; the match to TRBD2 covers 8 bases. The specimen was PBMCs from blood, collected on the day of vaccination. This TCR was sampled from a man aged 50 to 60 who received an inactivated influenza vaccine. The DNA of the CDR3 is TGTGCCAGCAAACCGTCCCCAGCGGGAGTGTGGGATACGCAGTATTTT. This encodes CASKPSPAGVWDTQYF. The entire variable domain, with the rest obtained from reference TRBV11-2 and TRBJ2-3, is as follows: EAGVAQSPRYKIIEKRQSVAFWCNPISGHATLYWYQQILGQGPKLLIQFQNNGVVDDSQLPKDRFSAERLKGVDSTLKIQPAKLEDSAVYLCASKPSPAGVWDTQYFGPGTRLTVL.